The sequence of this T cell receptor (beta chain) was determined in a study of blood T cell repertoires in COVID-19. Across the whole study: The analysed material was cDNA or gDNA that came from T cells, B-cell-depleted T cells, or PBMCs.

Sequenced by immunoSEQ multiplex PCR; TCRdb stores in-frame clones only, minus some. The table lists some 41,000 clones, 89% of them singletons, with about a sixth in the top ten. V was pared by 5 bases and J by 1 base, with 9 bases of the junction left unmatched. The CDR3 has 16 residues. Germline assignment: CDR1 SNHLY and CDR2 FYNNEI. The receptor was derived from a man between 65 and 85 years old with active COVID-19. V usage is TRBV2 and J usage is TRBJ1-1; 8 nucleotides line up with TRBD1. The sequenced material came from peripheral blood. Here the CDR3 reads CASSSAGGRGNTEAFF. The DNA of the CDR3 is TGTGCCAGCAGTTCTGCAGGGGGCCGGGGGAACACTGAAGCTTTCTTT.